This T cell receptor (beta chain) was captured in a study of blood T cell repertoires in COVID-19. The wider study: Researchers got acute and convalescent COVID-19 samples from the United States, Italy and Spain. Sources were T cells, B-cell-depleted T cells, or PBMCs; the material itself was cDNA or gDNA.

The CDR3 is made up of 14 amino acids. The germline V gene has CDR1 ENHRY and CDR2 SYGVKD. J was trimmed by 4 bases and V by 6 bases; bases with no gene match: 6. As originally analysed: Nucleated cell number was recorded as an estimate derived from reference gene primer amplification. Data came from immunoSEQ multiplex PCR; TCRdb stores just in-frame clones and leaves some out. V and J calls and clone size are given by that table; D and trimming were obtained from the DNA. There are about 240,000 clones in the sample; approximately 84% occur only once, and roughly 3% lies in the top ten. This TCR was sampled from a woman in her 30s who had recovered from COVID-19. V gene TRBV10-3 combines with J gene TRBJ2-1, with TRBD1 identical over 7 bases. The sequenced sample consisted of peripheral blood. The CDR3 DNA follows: TGTGCCATCAGACGACAGGGACAGTACAATGAGCAGTTCTTC. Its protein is CAIRRQGQYNEQFF.